This TCR beta chain was documented in a study of follicular helper T cells after annual influenza vaccination. This table comes from immunoSEQ multiplex PCR, and its TCRdb copy is limited to in-frame clones, with some not included. There are approximately 5,500 clones in the sample; roughly four fifths occur only once, and over 0.65% lies in the top ten. Indicated time point: 2015-2016 season, pre-vaccination. The CDR3 extends over 14 amino acids. CDR1 and CDR2 from the germline V gene are MNHEY and SMNVEV (reference sequence). Between the trimmed V and J ends, which lost 2 bases and 8 bases, there was a span of 15 bases.

The material was CXCR5- memory CD4+ T cells sorted from blood, obtained on the day of influenza vaccination. V and J are TRBV27 and TRBJ1-1; D call uncertain. This receptor was identified in an adult who received the influenza vaccine. The CDR3 region is CASSLGKLASEAFF. The CDR3 DNA follows: TGTGCCAGCAGTTTAGGGAAATTGGCCAGCGAAGCTTTCTTT.